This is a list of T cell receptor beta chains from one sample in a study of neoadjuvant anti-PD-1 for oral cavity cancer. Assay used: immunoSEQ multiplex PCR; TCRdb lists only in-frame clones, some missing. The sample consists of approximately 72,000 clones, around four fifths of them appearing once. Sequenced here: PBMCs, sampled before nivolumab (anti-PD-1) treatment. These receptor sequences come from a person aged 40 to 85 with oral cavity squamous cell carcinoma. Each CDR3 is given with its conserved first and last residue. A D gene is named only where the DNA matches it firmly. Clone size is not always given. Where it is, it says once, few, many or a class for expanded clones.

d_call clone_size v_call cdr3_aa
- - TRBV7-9 CASSFRDFSYEQYF
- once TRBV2 CASSEEAGRYSPLHF
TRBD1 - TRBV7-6 CASSAGQGLYEQYF
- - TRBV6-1 CASSARRTNNEQFF
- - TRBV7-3 CASSITEGEQYF
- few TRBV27 CASSWSSVSGNYGYTF
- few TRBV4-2 CASGREETQYF
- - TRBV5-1 CASSLYGDMNTEAFF
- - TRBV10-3 CAISDREETQYF
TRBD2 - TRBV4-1 CASSQGVLAPRETQYF
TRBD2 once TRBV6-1 CASSRTSGILHTQYF
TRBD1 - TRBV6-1 CASRLGGGQPQHF
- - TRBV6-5 CASILGGGLGEAFF
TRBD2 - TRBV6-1 CASSKTSGIGDTQYF
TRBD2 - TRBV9 CASSRPSGSYNEQFF
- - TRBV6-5 CASSYSLMNTEAFF
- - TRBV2 CASSKGPGQYGYTF
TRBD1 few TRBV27 CASSRAGQGSGYTF
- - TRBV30 CAWSVGNIQYF
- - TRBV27 CASSLGFIRDRNGYTF
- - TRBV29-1 CSVSWRGNTEAFF
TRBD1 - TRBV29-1 CSAADRAQGAQHF
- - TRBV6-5 CASSKQGDNTIYF